A selection of T cell receptor beta chains follows, all from one sample in a study of neurological immune-mediated disorders. TCRdb re-analysed the 5' RACE reads in MiXCR, keeping a single row per CDR3 protein. The repertoire holds under 70,000 distinct CDR3 sequences, with 2.5% to 4% as singletons. The sample comprised PBMCs. The receptors here all came from a woman in her forties or fifties with multiple sclerosis. CDR3s include the opening cysteine and the closing phenylalanine or tryptophan. The D gene is left open where the match is weak. Clone sizes are shown as how often the clone was seen (once, few, many) or a class if it is expanded.

>many|TRBV5-1|TRBJ1-6|-
CASSPDPGVNNSPLHF
TGCGCCAGCAGCCCCGACCCAGGGGTTAATAATTCACCCCTCCACTTT
>many|TRBV7-2|TRBJ1-1|-
CASSLFNVGTEAFF
TGTGCCAGCAGCTTATTTAATGTGGGCACTGAAGCTTTCTTT
>many|TRBV16|TRBJ2-1|TRBD1
CASSRQGGSYNEQFF
TGTGCCAGCAGCCGACAGGGTGGGTCCTACAATGAGCAGTTCTTC
>many|TRBV12-3/TRBV12-4|TRBJ2-2|TRBD2
CASSFRLAGEHGELFF
TGTGCCAGCAGTTTCAGACTAGCGGGGGAGCACGGGGAGCTGTTTTTT
>many|TRBV5-1|TRBJ1-4|-
CASAEGGAEKLFF
TGCGCCAGCGCGGAAGGGGGAGCTGAAAAACTGTTTTTT
>many|TRBV15|TRBJ1-5|TRBD1
CATSAHRGSNETQNF
TGTGCCACCAGCGCTCACAGGGGGTCGAATGAGACCCAGAATTTT
>many|TRBV4-3|TRBJ2-1|TRBD2
CASSQGRAGGFDEQFF
TGCGCCAGCAGCCAAGGTCGAGCGGGAGGTTTCGATGAGCAGTTCTTC
>many|TRBV7-9|TRBJ2-1|TRBD1
CASSLPRQGFSNEQFF
TGTGCCAGCAGCTTACCCCGACAGGGGTTTAGCAATGAGCAGTTCTTC
>many|TRBV20-1|TRBJ2-2|-
CSASYWGPGELFF
TGCAGTGCTAGCTATTGGGGTCCCGGGGAGCTGTTTTTT
>many|TRBV20-1|TRBJ2-1|-
CSASASANSYNEQFF
TGCAGTGCTAGCGCTAGTGCTAACTCCTACAATGAGCAGTTCTTC